The clone carrying this T cell receptor (beta chain) was counted between two and nine times. Germline-derived CDR1 and CDR2 are SGHTA and FQGTGA. The CDR3 has 13 amino acids. V was pared by 3 bases and J by 6 bases, with 1 base of the junction left unmatched. This record belongs to a study of blood T cell repertoires in COVID-19. In the study overall: T cells, B-cell-depleted T cells, or PBMCs provided the cDNA or gDNA that served as material.

TCRdb's copy holds only in-frame clones and misses some; the assay was immunoSEQ multiplex PCR. The sample carries about 71,000 clones, 65% to 90% recorded once. Patients at the Seattle site were enrolled during active infection and followed longitudinally. Material for sequencing was peripheral blood. The J gene is TRBJ2-7, the V gene TRBV7-3, with 11 positions matching TRBD2. The source is a young man with COVID-19, enrolled during active disease. CDR3 protein: CASSLGTSGEQYF. The CDR3 DNA follows: TGTGCCAGCAGCTTGGGGACTAGCGGCGAGCAGTACTTC.